This T cell receptor beta chain was sequenced for a study of T cell changes during pregnancy in multiple sclerosis. CDR3 length equals 14 residues. CDR1 and CDR2 (germline): MRHNA, SNTAGT. With 5 bases removed from V and 3 bases from J, the gap between germline ends came to 12 bases. This table comes from immunoSEQ multiplex PCR, and its TCRdb copy is limited to in-frame clones, with some not included. In the table there are tens of thousands of clones, roughly 93% of which are singletons. The sequence was collected from a female donor with multiple sclerosis, enrolled in a pregnancy study. The rearrangement joins TRBV6-4 to TRBJ2-3; TRBD2 is a possible D gene (5 bases). The starting material was peripheral blood, obtained after pregnancy. CDR3 residues: CASSWRAGTDTQYF. CDR3 in DNA: TGTGCCAGCAGTTGGCGGGCCGGTACAGATACGCAGTATTTT.